A selection of T cell receptor beta chains follows, all from one sample in a study of T-cell reconstitution after alpha-beta-depleted transplantation in children. TCRdb independently ran MiXCR on the PCR reads; one entry per CDR3 protein. Altogether 250,000 to 400,000 distinct CDR3 sequences are present, around 25% being singletons, with the ten largest covering roughly 9.7%. The material was PBMCs, mostly from graft donor cells, obtained 180 days after TCRalphabeta/CD19-depleted stem cell transplant. The receptors derive from a male patient younger than 18 who had a stem cell transplant for acute lymphoblastic leukemia, so the T cells may come from the graft donor. CDR3s include the opening cysteine and the closing phenylalanine or tryptophan. Fields, in order: V gene, clone size, D gene, J gene, CDR3 protein, CDR3 DNA. D genes are given only for firm matches. A clone size is listed for some rows: how often the clone was seen (once, few, many), or a class if it is expanded.

>TRBV7-9|.|.|TRBJ2-7
CASSLVVWRETYEQYF
TGTGCCAGCAGCTTAGTGGTGTGGAGGGAAACCTACGAGCAGTACTTC
>TRBV5-1|few|.|TRBJ2-2
CASSWQGGTGELFF
TGCGCCAGCAGCTGGCAGGGGGGCACCGGGGAGCTGTTTTTT
>TRBV20-1|.|.|TRBJ1-2
CSANRPNYGYTF
TGCAGTGCAAACAGGCCTAACTATGGCTACACCTTC
>TRBV24-1|few|TRBD2|TRBJ2-3
CATSDLGPRGADTQYF
TGTGCCACCAGTGATTTGGGACCCCGGGGGGCAGATACGCAGTATTTT
>TRBV7-6|few|.|TRBJ2-6
CASSERAAAWSGANVLTF
TGTGCCAGCAGCGAGAGGGCAGCCGCTTGGTCTGGGGCCAACGTCCTGACTTTC
>TRBV11-2|.|TRBD2|TRBJ2-7
CASSLETSGSFGYEQYF
TGTGCCAGCAGCTTAGAGACTAGCGGGAGTTTCGGCTACGAGCAGTACTTC
>TRBV29-1|.|.|TRBJ2-7
CSVEAQGRYEQYF
TGCAGCGTAGAAGCGCAGGGGCGCTACGAGCAGTACTTC
>TRBV29-1|.|.|TRBJ1-1
CSVGRGGGNTEAFF
TGCAGCGTTGGGCGGGGCGGGGGGAACACTGAAGCTTTCTTT
>TRBV12-3/TRBV12-4|.|TRBD2|TRBJ2-1
CASTSGLAAYNEQFF
TGTGCCAGCACTTCCGGACTAGCTGCCTACAATGAGCAGTTCTTC
>TRBV9|.|.|TRBJ2-3
CASSEGHSLPSTDTQYF
TGTGCCAGCAGCGAGGGGCACTCTCTCCCTAGCACAGATACGCAGTATTTT
>TRBV6-1|few|.|TRBJ1-5
CASSEVAYPGNQPQHF
TGTGCCAGCAGTGAAGTAGCCTACCCGGGCAATCAGCCCCAGCATTTT
>TRBV24-1|once|.|TRBJ2-6
CATSDQKTDQVYGANVLTF
TGTGCCACCAGTGACCAAAAGACAGACCAGGTATATGGGGCCAACGTCCTGACTTTC
>TRBV29-1|many|.|TRBJ2-7
CSVGIYYEQYF
TGCAGCGTTGGTATCTACTACGAGCAGTACTTC
>TRBV18|.|TRBD2|TRBJ2-5
CASSHGLAGDRETQYF
TGTGCCAGCTCACACGGACTAGCGGGAGATCGGGAGACCCAGTACTTC
>TRBV5-1|few|TRBD2|TRBJ2-3
CASSFPSGRIDTQYF
TGCGCCAGCAGCTTCCCTAGCGGGAGGATTGATACGCAGTATTTT
>TRBV6-2/TRBV6-3|few|TRBD1|TRBJ1-5
CASAEDRSEGQPQHF
TGTGCCAGCGCGGAGGACAGGAGTGAGGGTCAGCCCCAGCATTTT
>TRBV7-3|.|.|TRBJ2-7
CASSLDPPGTSSSYEQYF
TGTGCCAGCAGCTTAGACCCCCCGGGGACATCTAGCTCCTACGAGCAGTACTTC
>TRBV27|few|.|TRBJ2-1
CASSRTPRGQFF
TGTGCCAGCAGTAGGACACCTCGAGGGCAGTTCTTC
>TRBV27|.|.|TRBJ1-1
CASSFNLGGWNTEAFF
TGTGCCAGCAGTTTTAACCTGGGGGGCTGGAACACTGAAGCTTTCTTT
>TRBV6-1|few|.|TRBJ2-3
CASSAGWSSGDTQYF
TGTGCCAGCAGTGCAGGGTGGAGCAGCGGGGATACGCAGTATTTT
>TRBV5-1|many|.|TRBJ1-5
CASSFQGNQPQHF
TGCGCCAGCAGCTTTCAGGGCAATCAGCCCCAGCATTTT
>TRBV9|.|TRBD2|TRBJ2-1
CASSVERTSAFNEQFF
TGTGCCAGCAGCGTAGAGCGGACTAGCGCTTTCAATGAGCAGTTCTTC
>TRBV10-3|few|TRBD2|TRBJ2-1
CAILWREGNEQFF
TGTGCCATCCTGTGGCGGGAGGGGAATGAGCAGTTCTTC